These T cell receptor beta chains were read from a single sample in a study of cytomegalovirus exposure and HLA in healthy donors. Here immunoSEQ multiplex PCR was the method, and the copy in TCRdb shows in-frame clones only, minus some. This sample has roughly 130,000 clones, with 70% to 90% found just once. Sequencing was carried out using PBMCs. The receptor source for this set is a boy younger than 18 in good health and CMV-seronegative. CDR3s include the opening cysteine and the closing phenylalanine or tryptophan. D genes are given only for firm matches. Rows give clone size only sometimes, using once, few, many, or a class for an expanded clone.

>once|TRBV28|TRBJ2-1|-
CASSLSPAEQFF
TGTGCCAGCAGTTTAAGTCCCGCGGAGCAGTTCTTC
>-|TRBV4-3|TRBJ1-6|TRBD1
CASSPGTGTSPLHF
TGCGCCAGCAGCCCTGGGACAGGGACATCACCCCTCCACTTT
>many|TRBV6-5|TRBJ2-6|-
CASSTAGSGANVLTF
TGTGCCAGCAGTACGGCGGGCTCTGGGGCCAACGTCCTGACTTTC
>-|TRBV7-9|TRBJ1-1|TRBD1
CASSLGQGPEAFF
TGTGCCAGCAGCTTGGGACAGGGTCCTGAAGCTTTCTTT
>-|TRBV4-1|TRBJ1-5|TRBD1
CASSQDWGQGWGQPQHF
TGCGCCAGCAGCCAAGATTGGGGACAGGGGTGGGGTCAGCCCCAGCATTTT
>-|TRBV7-2|TRBJ2-1|-
CASSLFAGRGNEQFF
TGTGCCAGCAGCTTATTTGCGGGCCGGGGGAATGAGCAGTTCTTC
>-|TRBV2|TRBJ2-5|-
CASSGERKTQYF
TGTGCCAGCAGTGGTGAGCGAAAGACCCAGTACTTC
>-|TRBV9|TRBJ2-3|TRBD2
CASNLAGSSTDTQYF
TGTGCCAGCAACCTAGCGGGATCGAGCACAGATACGCAGTATTTT
>once|TRBV4-1|TRBJ2-1|-
CASSPPGTRPNEQFF
TGCGCCAGCAGCCCCCCAGGCACTAGGCCCAATGAGCAGTTCTTC
>-|TRBV27|TRBJ2-1|-
CASSLLGASYNEQFF
TGTGCCAGCAGTTTATTGGGAGCCTCCTACAATGAGCAGTTCTTC